This T cell receptor beta chain was identified in a study of blood T cell repertoires in COVID-19. Study information: Acute and convalescent COVID-19 samples came from the United States, Italy and Spain. The cDNA or gDNA used as material had been derived from T cells, B-cell-depleted T cells, or PBMCs.

This clone was counted a single time. The junction and the germline gene differ at one end; a read error may be behind it. Clones were sequenced by immunoSEQ multiplex PCR, and TCRdb holds only the in-frame ones, with some missing. The sample contains about 230,000 clones, 80% to 90% of which appear only once. This receptor was obtained from a man between 35 and 55 years old with acute or convalescent COVID-19. Sequenced: peripheral blood.

CDR3 coding DNA: TGCAGCGGCCGCGGGACTAGCGGGGGGAATGGGCAGTTCTTC. It codes for CSGRGTSGGNGQFF. The chain employs TRBV29-1 and TRBJ2-1; 15 positions match TRBD2. From germline, CDR1 is SQVTM and CDR2 ANQGSEA. The CDR3 length is 14 residues.